The 29 T cell receptor beta chains below all came from one sample that was sequenced in a study of cytomegalovirus exposure and HLA in healthy donors. Profiled with immunoSEQ multiplex PCR; TCRdb holds only in-frame clones, not every one. The sample has 90,000 or so clones; 85% are singletons. Input material: PBMCs. The receptors originated from a young man in good health and CMV-seropositive.

The chain couples TRBV5-1 to TRBJ1-2, with a weak D call TRBD1 (6 bases). Trimming shortened V by 2 bases and J by 1 base, and 15 bases separated the two germline ends. CDR1 is SGHRS and CDR2 is YFSETQ in the germline V gene. This CDR3 has 16 residues. CDR3 sequence: CASSFPGAPVNYGYTF. CDR3 coding DNA: TGCGCCAGCAGCTTCCCAGGGGCTCCTGTTAACTATGGCTACACCTTC. Full variable domain (remainder filled in from reference TRBV5-1 and TRBJ1-2): KAGVTQTPRYLIKTRGQQVTLSCSPISGHRSVSWYQQTPGQGLQFLFEYFSETQRNKGNFPGRFSGRQFSNSRSEMNVSTLELGDSALYLCASSFPGAPVNYGYTFGSGTRLTVV.

The V and J genes are TRBV28 and TRBJ2-7; 7 bases align to TRBD2. V gave up 8 bases and J gave up 2 bases; unmatched junction bases: 6. The germline V gene encodes CDR1 MDHEN and CDR2 SYDVKM. The length of the CDR3 is 13 residues. For the CDR3, the DNA is TGTGCCAGCTGGGGGGGACTCACCTACGAGCAGTACTTC. Translating it yields CASWGGLTYEQYF.

This chain uses TRBV2 with TRBJ2-1; TRBD2 matches 13 bases. The CDR3 has 14 residues. V gave up 7 bases and J gave up 7 bases; unmatched junction bases: 4. Germline lookup yields CDR1 SNHLY and CDR2 FYNNEI. CDR3 in DNA: TGTGCCAGCACCCGGACTAGCGGGAGTAATGAGCAGTTCTTC. Its protein product is CASTRTSGSNEQFF.

DNA for the CDR3: TGTGCCAGCAGTGAAGACTTCGCGGGGGGACAAGAGACCCAGTACTTC. It translates to CASSEDFAGGQETQYF. The gene calls are TRBV6-1 and TRBJ2-5, with 8 bases matching TRBD2. V gave up 1 base and J gave up 2 bases; unmatched junction bases: 6. Germline values: CDR1 MNHNS, CDR2 SASEGT. The CDR3 is made up of 16 amino acids.

The CDR3: CASSLRPSSGRANEQFF. The CDR3 DNA sequence: TGTGCCAGCAGCTTAAGGCCCTCTAGCGGGAGGGCGAATGAGCAGTTCTTC. J is TRBJ2-1 and V is TRBV7-3, with 12 bases lining up with TRBD2. With V trimmed by 1 base and J by 7 bases, 8 bases remained unmatched. The CDR3 is 17 residues long. Looked up from germline, CDR1 is SGHTA and CDR2 is FQGTGA.

This clone has only a few counts. The chain combines TRBV5-1 with TRBJ2-2; D not resolved. Trimming stripped 0 bases from V and 8 bases from J, with 11 bases between. Germline CDR1 SGHRS, CDR2 YFSETQ. The CDR3 runs to 14 residues. The CDR3 DNA reads TGCGCCAGCAGCTTGGGCAGTGTACGTGGGGAGCTGTTTTTT. Protein: CASSLGSVRGELFF. The full variable domain, its missing parts supplied by reference TRBV5-1 and TRBJ2-2, is KAGVTQTPRYLIKTRGQQVTLSCSPISGHRSVSWYQQTPGQGLQFLFEYFSETQRNKGNFPGRFSGRQFSNSRSEMNVSTLELGDSALYLCASSLGSVRGELFFGEGSRLTVL.

The chain joins TRBV6-6 to TRBJ1-2; the D gene is possibly TRBD1 (5 bases). Per the germline V gene, CDR1 is MNHNY and CDR2 is SVGAGI (reference sequence). The V and J ends lost 0 bases and 2 bases respectively, with 7 bases between them. The CDR3 length is 14 residues. Here the CDR3 reads CASSYSKGNYGYTF. The CDR3 coding sequence is TGTGCCAGCAGTTACTCGAAGGGGAACTATGGCTACACCTTC.

This chain links TRBV6-5 with TRBJ2-3, with unresolved D. V was cut by 5 bases and J by 2 bases, with 8 bases left in between. There are 13 residues in the CDR3. CDR1 and CDR2 (germline): MNHEY, SVGAGI. The CDR3 loop is CASSELNTDTQYF. CDR3 nucleotides: TGTGCCAGCAGTGAACTCAACACAGATACGCAGTATTTT.

V usage is TRBV2 and J usage is TRBJ1-1; no reliable D call. The CDR3 has 14 amino acids. The germline V gene has CDR1 SNHLY and CDR2 FYNNEI. Trimming removed 8 bases from V and 1 base from J, with 14 bases in between. CDR3 in DNA: TGTGCCAGCCTTCTAGGACTGGGGAACACTGAAGCTTTCTTT. Its translation: CASLLGLGNTEAFF.

This chain connects TRBV12-5 to TRBJ1-5, with 7 bases fitting TRBD1. Trimming removed 4 bases from V and 9 bases from J; junction bases left unmatched: 0. Per the germline V gene, CDR1 is LGHNT and CDR2 is FRNRAP. CDR3 length: 11 amino acids. CDR3 sequence reads: CASGSGGPQHF. The CDR3 DNA sequence: TGTGCTAGTGGTTCAGGGGGGCCCCAGCATTTT.

The chain recombines TRBV19 with TRBJ1-1; perhaps TRBD1 as D (6 bases). The V end lost 8 bases, the J end lost 1 base, and 17 bases lay between the germline ends. Germline CDR1 is LNHDA and CDR2 is SQIVND (reference sequence). The CDR3 totals 15 residues. The CDR3 loop is CASGVGGHKNTEAFF. CDR3 nucleotide sequence: TGTGCCAGTGGCGTTGGGGGCCACAAGAACACTGAAGCTTTCTTT. Full variable domain (rest looked up from reference TRBV19 and TRBJ1-1): DGGITQSPKYLFRKEGQNVTLSCEQNLNHDAMYWYRQDPGQGLRLIYYSQIVNDFQKGDIAEGYSVSREKKESFPLTVTSAQKNPTAFYLCASGVGGHKNTEAFFGQGTRLTVV.

This sequence joins TRBV5-6 and TRBJ2-7, with 7 bases matching TRBD2. The CDR3 loop spans 15 amino acids. CDR1 is SGHDT, CDR2 YYEEEE, per germline. J gave up 1 base and V 4 bases, and 8 bases lay outside the gene matches. The CDR3 loop reads CASSPSGYSSYEQYV. Here the CDR3 DNA reads TGTGCCAGCAGCCCTAGCGGCTACTCTTCCTACGAGCAGTACGTC.

The genes are TRBV5-1 and TRBJ2-1; 12 bases are shared with TRBD2. Looked up from germline, CDR1 is SGHRS and CDR2 is YFSETQ. V shed 4 bases and J 6 bases; nucleotides not matched to a gene: 5. The CDR3 runs 15 residues. The CDR3: CASSPGTSGLNEQFF. The CDR3 coding sequence is TGCGCCAGCAGCCCCGGGACTAGCGGGCTCAATGAGCAGTTCTTC.

This clone appeared once. V usage is TRBV29-1 and J usage is TRBJ1-3; unclear D gene. The CDR3 has 12 residues. The V gene lost 4 bases and the J gene lost 1 base, with 5 bases spanning the gap. The germline gives CDR1 SQVTM, CDR2 ANQGSEA. This CDR3 is CSVAGSGNTIYF. The CDR3 DNA follows: TGCAGCGTTGCGGGGTCTGGAAACACCATATATTTT.

This sequence joins TRBV18 and TRBJ2-1; 13 bases fit TRBD2. With 4 bases clipped from V and 4 bases from J, the junction kept 22 bases outside the gene matches. CDR1 and CDR2 (germline): KGHSH, LQKENI. The CDR3 spans 22 residues. CDR3 DNA: TGTGCCAGCTCACTATGGACAGGACCAGGACTAGCGGGAGAAAGGGCTTACAATGAGCAGTTCTTC. It encodes CASSLWTGPGLAGERAYNEQFF.

The chain joins TRBV28 to TRBJ2-3, with TRBD2 matching over 8 bases. The trim removed 2 bases at V and 4 bases at J, leaving 11 bases unmatched. The CDR3 loop spans 17 amino acids. Germline V gene sequence: CDR1 MDHEN, CDR2 SYDVKM. CDR3 DNA sequence: TGTGCCAGCAGTTTAACGGTTAGCGGGATTTCCCCAGATACGCAGTATTTT. This codes for CASSLTVSGISPDTQYF.

This chain joins TRBV9 and TRBJ2-3, with 12 bases aligning to TRBD2. Germline V gene data show CDR1 as SGDLS and CDR2 as YYNGEE. The CDR3 is 16 residues long. J lost 2 bases, V lost 3 bases, and 4 bases had no gene match. CDR3 sequence (DNA): TGTGCCAGCAGCGCGACTAGCGGGAGCTTCACAGATACGCAGTATTTT. Residues: CASSATSGSFTDTQYF.

The chain uses TRBV7-9 and TRBJ1-5, with D unclear. The CDR3 contains 15 residues. The V end lost 5 bases, the J end lost 2 bases, and 13 bases lay between the germline ends. Germline values: CDR1 SEHNR, CDR2 FQNEAQ (reference sequence). The CDR3 sequence: CASSLEAEGNQPQHF. The CDR3, as DNA: TGTGCCAGCAGCCTGGAGGCTGAGGGCAATCAGCCCCAGCATTTT.

This clone was counted once. V usage is TRBV5-1 and J usage is TRBJ2-7; perhaps TRBD1 as D (6 bases). In germline, CDR1 is SGHRS, CDR2 YFSETQ. The CDR3 has 14 residues. With 2 bases removed from V and 3 bases from J, the gap between germline ends came to 12 bases. The CDR3 DNA reads TGCGCCAGCAGCTTCGGGGACAAGAACTACGAGCAGTACTTC. Encoded protein: CASSFGDKNYEQYF.

The chain links TRBV27 to TRBJ2-1; 9 bases fit TRBD2. The length of the CDR3 is 15 residues. Trimming removed 7 bases from V and 7 bases from J; junction bases left unmatched: 11. The germline CDR1 and CDR2 sequences are MNHEY and SMNVEV (reference sequence). DNA of the CDR3: TGTGCCAGCATCCAGGGCGGGAGGGCCGGGAATGAGCAGTTCTTC. This encodes CASIQGGRAGNEQFF.

The chain carries TRBV6-6 and TRBJ2-5; 12 nucleotides agree with TRBD1. CDR1 is MNHNY and CDR2 is SVGAGI in the germline V gene (reference sequence). With 1 base clipped from V and 5 bases from J, the junction kept 5 bases outside the gene matches. The CDR3 loop spans 16 amino acids. DNA of the CDR3: TGTGCCAGCAGTTACTGGGGGACAGGGGGCGAGGAGACCCAGTACTTC. Translation gives CASSYWGTGGEETQYF.

The chain combines TRBV5-6 with TRBJ2-5; 10 bases are shared with TRBD2. The V gene end was trimmed by 0 bases and the J gene end by 4 bases; junction bases not matched to a gene: 6. CDR1 and CDR2 from the germline V gene are SGHDT and YYEEEE. The CDR3 covers 16 residues. The CDR3: CASSLGPPSGRETQYF. As DNA, the CDR3 is TGTGCCAGCAGCTTGGGGCCCCCTAGCGGGAGAGAGACCCAGTACTTC.

This chain connects TRBV19 to TRBJ2-1; a weak D match, TRBD2 (6 bases). Looked up from germline, CDR1 is LNHDA and CDR2 is SQIVND (reference sequence). The CDR3 covers 16 residues. Trimming took off 1 base at V and 0 bases at J, with 10 bases between the two ends. In DNA, the CDR3 is TGTGCCAGTAGTATAGTTGGAGGGATCTCCTACAATGAGCAGTTCTTC. Its protein product is CASSIVGGISYNEQFF.

The J gene is TRBJ2-1, the V gene TRBV2, with a tentative D call TRBD1 (6 bases). The length of the CDR3 is 13 residues. CDR1 is SNHLY, CDR2 FYNNEI, per germline. Trimming left V 6 bases short and J 3 bases short, with 9 bases between. CDR3 protein: CASSQGNYNEQFF. In DNA, the CDR3 is TGTGCCAGCAGCCAGGGGAACTACAATGAGCAGTTCTTC.

The chain uses TRBV9 and TRBJ2-3; 8 positions agree with TRBD2. The CDR3 contains 17 residues. Unmatched junction bases numbered 8, after V lost 0 bases and J lost 2 bases. CDR1 is SGDLS and CDR2 is YYNGEE in the germline V gene. DNA of the CDR3: TGTGCCAGCAGCGTAGAGGGCGGGGGGCCTCTCACAGATACGCAGTATTTT. This translates into CASSVEGGGPLTDTQYF.

This clone was seen more than once but under ten times. The chain carries TRBV29-1 and TRBJ1-2; D is possibly TRBD1 (5 bases). V lost 1 base and J lost 8, with 5 bases in between. The CDR3 is 10 residues long. Germline V CDR1 and CDR2: SQVTM, ANQGSEA. The CDR3 region has the DNA TGCAGCGTTGAAGGGGGCGGCTACACCTTC. It translates to CSVEGGGYTF.

The chain uses TRBV29-1 and TRBJ2-1, with unresolved D. The V and J ends lost 4 bases and 5 bases respectively, with 15 bases between them. Germline CDR1 SQVTM, CDR2 ANQGSEA. The CDR3 is 14 amino acids. CDR3 nucleotide sequence: TGCAGCGTTGTGCCCGGGTCTCTAAACAATGAGCAGTTCTTC. Amino acids: CSVVPGSLNNEQFF.

This clone has only one observation. The chain employs TRBV7-9 and TRBJ2-2, with 7 positions matching TRBD2. CDR1 SEHNR and CDR2 FQNEAQ come from the germline V gene (reference sequence). This CDR3 contains 15 residues. The V segment lost 8 bases and the J segment 4 bases; nucleotides outside the gene matches: 10. The CDR3 sequence is CASARAGTRTGELFF. The CDR3 DNA reads TGTGCCAGCGCTAGAGCGGGAACGCGCACCGGGGAGCTGTTTTTT.

The rearrangement uses TRBV5-1 and TRBJ2-2; D remains ambiguous. The CDR3 is 15 amino acids. Germline CDR1 and CDR2: SGHRS and YFSETQ. V gave up 0 bases and J gave up 7 bases, with 13 bases separating them. The CDR3 loop is CASSLGFRSDGELFF. The CDR3 DNA follows: TGCGCCAGCAGCTTGGGGTTCCGCAGTGACGGGGAGCTGTTTTTT.